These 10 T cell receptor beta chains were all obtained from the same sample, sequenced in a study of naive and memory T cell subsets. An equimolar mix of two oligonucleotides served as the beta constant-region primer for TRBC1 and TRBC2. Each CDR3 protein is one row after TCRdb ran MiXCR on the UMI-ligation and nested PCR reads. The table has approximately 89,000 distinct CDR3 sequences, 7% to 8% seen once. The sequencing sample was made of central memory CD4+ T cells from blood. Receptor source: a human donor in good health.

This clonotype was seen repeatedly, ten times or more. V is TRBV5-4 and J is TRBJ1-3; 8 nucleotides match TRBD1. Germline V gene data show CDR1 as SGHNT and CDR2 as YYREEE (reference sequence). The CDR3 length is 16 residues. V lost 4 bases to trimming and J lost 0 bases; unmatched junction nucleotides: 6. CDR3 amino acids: CASSPRTGLSGNTIYF. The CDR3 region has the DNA TGTGCCAGCAGCCCCCGGACAGGGCTCTCTGGAAACACCATATATTTT. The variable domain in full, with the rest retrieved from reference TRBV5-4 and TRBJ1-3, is ETGVTQSPTHLIKTRGQQVTLRCSSQSGHNTVSWYQQALGQGPQFIFQYYREEENGRGNFPPRFSGLQFPNYSSELNVNALELDDSALYLCASSPRTGLSGNTIYFGEGSWLTVV.

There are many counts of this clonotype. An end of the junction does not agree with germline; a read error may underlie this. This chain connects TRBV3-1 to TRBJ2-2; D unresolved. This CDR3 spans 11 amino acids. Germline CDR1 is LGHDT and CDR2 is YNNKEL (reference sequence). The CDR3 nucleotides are TGTGCCAGCAGTCAAGCCGGGGAGCTGTTTTTT. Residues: CASSQAGELFF.

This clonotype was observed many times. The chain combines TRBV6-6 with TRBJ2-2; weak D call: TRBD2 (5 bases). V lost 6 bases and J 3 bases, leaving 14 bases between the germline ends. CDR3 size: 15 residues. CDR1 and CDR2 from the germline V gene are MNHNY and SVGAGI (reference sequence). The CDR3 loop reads CASRVSGLYTGELFF. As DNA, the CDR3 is TGTGCCAGCAGGGTCTCGGGGTTGTACACCGGGGAGCTGTTTTTT.

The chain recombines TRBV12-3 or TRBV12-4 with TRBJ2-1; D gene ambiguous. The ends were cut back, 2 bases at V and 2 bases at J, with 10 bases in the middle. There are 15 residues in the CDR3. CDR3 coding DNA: TGTGCCAGCAGTTTAATGCTAGAACCCTACAATGAGCAGTTCTTC. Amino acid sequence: CASSLMLEPYNEQFF.

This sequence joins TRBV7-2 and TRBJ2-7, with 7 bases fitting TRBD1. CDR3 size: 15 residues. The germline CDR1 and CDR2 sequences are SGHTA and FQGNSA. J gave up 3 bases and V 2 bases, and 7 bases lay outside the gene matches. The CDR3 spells CASSLKTGTGYEQYF. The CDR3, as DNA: TGTGCCAGCAGCTTAAAGACAGGGACCGGCTACGAGCAGTACTTC.

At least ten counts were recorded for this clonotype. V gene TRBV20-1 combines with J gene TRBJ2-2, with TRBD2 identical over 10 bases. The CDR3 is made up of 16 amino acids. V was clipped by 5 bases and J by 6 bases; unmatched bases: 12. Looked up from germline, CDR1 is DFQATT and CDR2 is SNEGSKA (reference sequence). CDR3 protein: CSAQTSGRGGSGELFF. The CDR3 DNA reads TGCAGTGCTCAGACAAGCGGGAGGGGCGGGTCCGGGGAGCTGTTTTTT.

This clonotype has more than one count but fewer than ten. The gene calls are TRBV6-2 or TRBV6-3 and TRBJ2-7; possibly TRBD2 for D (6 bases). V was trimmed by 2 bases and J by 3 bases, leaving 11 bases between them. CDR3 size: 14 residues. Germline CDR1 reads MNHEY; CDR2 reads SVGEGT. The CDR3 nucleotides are TGTGCCAGCAGTTACGCGGGACGGGACTACGAGCAGTACTTC. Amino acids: CASSYAGRDYEQYF.

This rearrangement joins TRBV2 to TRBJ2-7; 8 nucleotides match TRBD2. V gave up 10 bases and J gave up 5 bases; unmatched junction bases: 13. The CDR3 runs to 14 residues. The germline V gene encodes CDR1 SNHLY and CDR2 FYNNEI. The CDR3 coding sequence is TGTGCCACCTCGCCGGGACTAGAAGTCCACGAGCAGTACTTC. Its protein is CATSPGLEVHEQYF.

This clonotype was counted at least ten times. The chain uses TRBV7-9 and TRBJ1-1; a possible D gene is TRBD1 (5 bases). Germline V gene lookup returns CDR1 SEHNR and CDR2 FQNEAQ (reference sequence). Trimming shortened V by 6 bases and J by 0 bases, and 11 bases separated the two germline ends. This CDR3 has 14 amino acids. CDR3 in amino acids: CASSRDSMNTEAFF. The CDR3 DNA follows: TGTGCCAGCAGTCGAGACAGCATGAACACTGAAGCTTTCTTT.

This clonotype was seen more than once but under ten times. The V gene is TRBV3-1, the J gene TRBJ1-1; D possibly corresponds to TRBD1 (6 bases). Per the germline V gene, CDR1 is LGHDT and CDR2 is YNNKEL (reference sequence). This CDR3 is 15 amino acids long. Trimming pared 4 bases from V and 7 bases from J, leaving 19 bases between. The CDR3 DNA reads TGTGCCAGCAGCCCGCGAGGGGGGGGGGAGAATGAAGCTTTCTTT. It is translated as CASSPRGGGENEAFF.